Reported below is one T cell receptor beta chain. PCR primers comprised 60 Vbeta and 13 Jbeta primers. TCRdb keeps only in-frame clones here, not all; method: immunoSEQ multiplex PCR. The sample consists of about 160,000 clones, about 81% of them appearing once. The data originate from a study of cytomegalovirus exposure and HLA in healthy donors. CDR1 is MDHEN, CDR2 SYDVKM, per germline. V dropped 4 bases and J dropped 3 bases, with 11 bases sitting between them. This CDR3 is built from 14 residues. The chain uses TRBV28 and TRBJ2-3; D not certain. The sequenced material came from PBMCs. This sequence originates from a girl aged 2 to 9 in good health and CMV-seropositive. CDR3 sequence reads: CASSSVLGTDTQYF. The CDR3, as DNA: TGTGCCAGCAGTTCAGTTCTCGGGACAGATACGCAGTATTTT.